Listed here are 29 T cell receptor beta chains from one sample, sequenced in a study of beta chain features in type 1 diabetes. Reverse transcription of all isolated RNA meant that expressed TCRB transcripts were sequenced. The assay was immunoSEQ multiplex PCR, and TCRdb's table has in-frame clones only and misses some. In the table there are 140,000 or so clones, nearly 9.5% of which are singletons. Sequenced input: central memory CD4+ T cells from blood. The receptors here all came from a man aged 18-30 years in good health.

This clone turned up a few times. J is TRBJ1-2 and V is TRBV19; 8 bases are shared with TRBD1. The J segment lost 5 bases and the V segment lost 6 bases, leaving 8 bases of the junction unmatched. The CDR3 is made up of 14 amino acids. Germline V gene lookup returns CDR1 LNHDA and CDR2 SQIVND (reference sequence). CDR3 sequence: CASSPDRGVYGYTF. CDR3 DNA sequence: TGTGCCAGTAGCCCTGACAGGGGTGTATATGGCTACACCTTC.

This clone was detected a few times. V usage is TRBV7-2 and J usage is TRBJ2-5; tentatively, D is TRBD2 (5 bases). The CDR3 totals 13 residues. Germline-derived CDR1 and CDR2 are SGHTA and FQGNSA. V lost 4 bases and J lost 5, with 11 bases in between. CDR3 DNA sequence: TGTGCCAGCAGCTCTAGCCTCCGGGAGACCCAGTACTTC. It codes for CASSSSLRETQYF.

This chain uses TRBV28 with TRBJ1-5, with TRBD1 matching 9 bases. Losses at the gene ends were 7 bases for V and 2 bases for J; bases not matched to a gene: 15. Germline loops: CDR1 MDHEN, CDR2 SYDVKM. This CDR3 has 18 amino acids. CDR3 in amino acids: CASTPRGQGYIGNQPQHF. The DNA for the CDR3 is TGTGCCAGCACCCCGAGGGGACAGGGCTATATTGGCAATCAGCCCCAGCATTTT.

J is TRBJ2-7 and V is TRBV12-5, with D tentatively TRBD1 (6 bases). This CDR3 is built from 13 residues. The ends were cut back, 0 bases at V and 7 bases at J, with 10 bases in the middle. Germline CDR1 reads LGHNT; CDR2 reads FRNRAP. The CDR3 spells CASGLVPGEEQYF. In DNA form, the CDR3 reads TGTGCTAGTGGTTTGGTACCAGGGGAAGAGCAGTACTTC.

This clone has more than one count but fewer than ten. The gene calls are TRBV7-9 and TRBJ1-3; D possibly corresponds to TRBD1 (5 bases). Germline loops: CDR1 SEHNR, CDR2 FQNEAQ (reference sequence). Trimming removed 1 base from V and 5 bases from J, with 12 bases in between. The CDR3 has 15 amino acids. CDR3 sequence: CASSLGPRERNTIYF. The CDR3 DNA follows: TGTGCCAGCAGCTTAGGTCCCAGGGAAAGAAACACCATATATTTT.

This clone appeared a few times. The chain couples TRBV15 to TRBJ2-1; 7 nucleotides align to TRBD1. The CDR3 loop spans 15 amino acids. V was pared by 2 bases and J by 9 bases, with 10 bases of the junction left unmatched. Germline V gene lookup returns CDR1 LNHNV and CDR2 YYDKDF (reference sequence). The CDR3 DNA is TGTGCCACCAGCAGACCTAAGGGGGCGTTTGGTGAGCAGTTCTTC. Translation gives CATSRPKGAFGEQFF.

This chain connects TRBV6-7 to TRBJ2-1, with 10 bases lining up with TRBD2. TRBV6-7 is marked as an open reading frame, function uncertain. V gave up 2 bases and J gave up 11 bases; unmatched junction bases: 9. The length of the CDR3 is 15 residues. The DNA of the CDR3 is TGTGCCAGCAGTTACGCCCACTGGACTAGCGGTAAGCAGTTCTTC. Encoded protein: CASSYAHWTSGKQFF.

The sample holds a few counts of this clone. V usage is TRBV18 and J usage is TRBJ2-5; D is perhaps TRBD1 (7 bases). V lost 6 bases and J 5 bases, leaving 13 bases between the germline ends. CDR3 size: 13 residues. Germline lookup yields CDR1 KGHSH and CDR2 LQKENI. In nucleotides, the CDR3 is TGTGCCAGCTCCGAGACAGGGAGGGAGACCCAGTACTTC. It codes for CASSETGRETQYF.

This clone was observed a few times. V usage is TRBV19 and J usage is TRBJ1-5, with D tentatively TRBD1 (5 bases). CDR3 size: 18 residues. V was pared by 6 bases and J by 0 bases, with 21 bases between. CDR1 is LNHDA and CDR2 is SQIVND in the germline V gene (reference sequence). CDR3 sequence (DNA): TGTGCCAGTAGCATATTCGGGGGTGTCGGGTATAGCAATCAGCCCCAGCATTTT. Translating gives CASSIFGGVGYSNQPQHF.

This chain joins TRBV2 and TRBJ1-4; D remains unclear. V was cut by 3 bases and J by 2 bases, with 10 bases left in between. Germline lookup yields CDR1 SNHLY and CDR2 FYNNEI. The CDR3 is 15 amino acids. The CDR3 loop is CASSDRGSTNEKLFF. In nucleotides, the CDR3 is TGTGCCAGCAGTGACAGAGGGTCGACTAATGAAAAACTGTTTTTT.

A few counts support this clone. The rearrangement joins TRBV18 to TRBJ1-6; D is unclear. The CDR3 spans 15 residues. CDR1 KGHSH and CDR2 LQKENI come from the germline V gene. Trimming shortened V by 3 bases and J by 2 bases, and 8 bases separated the two germline ends. The CDR3 sequence: CASSPEATYNSPLHF. CDR3 DNA sequence: TGTGCCAGCTCACCTGAAGCCACCTATAATTCACCCCTCCACTTT. The complete variable domain, with remaining parts taken from reference TRBV18 and TRBJ1-6, reads NAGVMQNPRHLVRRRGQEARLRCSPMKGHSHVYWYRQLPEEGLKFMVYLQKENIIDESGMPKERFSAEFPKEGPSILRIQQVVRGDSAAYFCASSPEATYNSPLHFGNGTRLTVT.

This clone was seen a few times. The V gene is TRBV10-3, the J gene TRBJ2-3, with TRBD1 as a possible D gene (6 bases). This CDR3 comprises 15 residues. The germline V gene encodes CDR1 ENHRY and CDR2 SYGVKD. Between the trimmed V and J ends, which lost 0 bases and 2 bases, there was a span of 9 bases. CDR3 nucleotides: TGTGCCATCAGTGAGTCAAGGGGGTCCACAGATACGCAGTATTTT. Protein sequence: CAISESRGSTDTQYF.

This clone was observed a handful of times. This sequence joins TRBV10-3 and TRBJ1-1; D call uncertain. Trimming removed 1 base at V and 5 bases at J, with 8 bases between. Looked up from germline, CDR1 is ENHRY and CDR2 is SYGVKD. This CDR3 has 13 amino acids. The CDR3 region is CAISELGGTEAFF. The DNA of the CDR3 is TGTGCCATCAGTGAGTTGGGAGGGACTGAAGCTTTCTTT.

This clone was found a few times. The V gene is TRBV5-4, the J gene TRBJ2-5, with 7 bases matching TRBD2. This CDR3 is 15 amino acids long. From germline, CDR1 is SGHNT and CDR2 YYREEE (reference sequence). Trimming at V came to 2 bases and at J to 4 bases, leaving 8 bases not matched to a gene. CDR3 nucleotides: TGTGCCAGCAGCTTAAGAAGCGGGGCGGGAGAGACCCAGTACTTC. Residues: CASSLRSGAGETQYF.

This clone was observed a handful of times. The V and J genes are TRBV18 and TRBJ2-7, with D possibly being TRBD1 (6 bases). The CDR3 contains 14 residues. Trimming took off 5 bases at V and 2 bases at J, with 13 bases between the two ends. The V gene's germline CDR1 is KGHSH and CDR2 LQKENI. The CDR3 sequence is CASSAEQGTYEQYF. CDR3 nucleotide sequence: TGTGCCAGCTCAGCGGAACAGGGAACCTACGAGCAGTACTTC.

This clone appeared a few times. The chain recombines TRBV6-1 with TRBJ2-2, with TRBD1 matching over 9 bases. The CDR3 loop spans 15 amino acids. The J segment lost 1 base and the V segment lost 5 bases, leaving 2 bases of the junction unmatched. Germline CDR1 reads MNHNS; CDR2 reads SASEGT. The CDR3, as DNA: TGTGCCAGCAGTCCGGGACAGGGGAACACCGGGGAGCTGTTTTTT. It codes for CASSPGQGNTGELFF.

The chain employs TRBV18 and TRBJ1-2, with TRBD1 matching 10 bases. Germline V lookup: CDR1 KGHSH, CDR2 LQKENI. V gave up 1 base and J gave up 3 bases; unmatched junction bases: 8. The length of the CDR3 is 17 residues. The CDR3 sequence: CASSPRPRDRGDYGYTF. The CDR3 nucleotides read TGTGCCAGCTCACCACGCCCCCGGGACAGGGGTGACTATGGCTACACCTTC.

This sequence joins TRBV7-2 and TRBJ2-1, with D perhaps TRBD2 (7 bases). The CDR3 is made up of 12 amino acids. Germline V gene lookup returns CDR1 SGHTA and CDR2 FQGNSA. V shed 8 bases and J shed 11 bases, with 16 bases lying between them. The CDR3 DNA reads TGTGCCAGCGGGAGGGGGGACCGCCAGCAGTTCTTC. Its protein product is CASGRGDRQQFF.

This clone was picked up a small number of times. This chain links TRBV5-6 with TRBJ2-2, with TRBD1 matching over 10 bases. Germline V lookup: CDR1 SGHDT, CDR2 YYEEEE. The CDR3 has 16 amino acids. Trimming cost V 4 bases and J 5 bases; bases outside gene matches: 8. DNA for the CDR3: TGTGCCAGCAGCCCCGGGACAGGGGACGGGACCGGGGAGCTGTTTTTT. Its protein product is CASSPGTGDGTGELFF. The full variable domain, with the rest looked up from reference TRBV5-6 and TRBJ2-2, is DAGVTQSPTHLIKTRGQQVTLRCSPKSGHDTVSWYQQALGQGPQFIFQYYEEEERQRGNFPDRFSGHQFPNYSSELNVNALLLGDSALYLCASSPGTGDGTGELFFGEGSRLTVL.

The table lists this clone with a few counts. This sequence joins TRBV7-3 and TRBJ2-3; 13 positions match TRBD2. The CDR3 sequence is 18 residues long. From germline, CDR1 is SGHTA and CDR2 FQGTGA. V shed 5 bases, J shed 7 bases, and the junction held 15 bases outside the gene matches. The CDR3 region has the DNA TGTGCCAGCAGCCGCTCGGCGGGGACTAGCGGGGTTCTGAATACGCAGTATTTT. This translates into CASSRSAGTSGVLNTQYF.

This clone was seen a handful of times. This sequence joins TRBV19 and TRBJ1-5; D unresolved. V dropped 10 bases and J dropped 1 base, with 29 bases sitting between them. The germline V gene has CDR1 LNHDA and CDR2 SQIVND (reference sequence). The CDR3 spans 19 residues. The CDR3 nucleotides read TGTGCCACCATGGGAGAAGGACGGCGGAGGTATTGGAGCAATCAGCCCCAGCATTTT. Protein: CATMGEGRRRYWSNQPQHF.

This clone occurred a few times. The chain uses TRBV5-7 and TRBJ1-6, with D perhaps matching TRBD1 (5 bases). TRBV5-7 is designated an ORF whose function remains uncertain. Trimming took off 3 bases at V and 7 bases at J, with 8 bases between the two ends. The CDR3 extends over 13 amino acids. The CDR3 is CASSYRQNSPLHF. The CDR3 DNA is TGTGCCAGCAGCTATAGACAGAATTCACCCCTCCACTTT.

Worth noting for this clone: One junction end does not reproduce the germline sequence, and a read error may be involved. The genes are TRBV9 and TRBJ2-5; 9 nucleotides agree with TRBD2. This CDR3 is built from 16 residues. Germline CDR1 and CDR2: SGDLS and YYNGEE. CDR3 nucleotides: TGTGCCAACAGCGTAGGCGGCGGGGGGGCTGGTGAGACCCAGTACTTC. It codes for CANSVGGGGAGETQYF.

A few counts support this clone. The rearrangement uses TRBV7-2 and TRBJ1-6, with D perhaps TRBD1 (5 bases). This CDR3 is 15 amino acids long. V lost 2 bases and J lost 7, with 12 bases in between. Germline loops: CDR1 SGHTA, CDR2 FQGNSA. CDR3 bases: TGTGCCAGCAGCTTATTTGGGCAGGGCAATTCACCCCTCCACTTT. Its translation: CASSLFGQGNSPLHF.

V is TRBV19 and J is TRBJ2-5; D possibly corresponds to TRBD1 (5 bases). This CDR3 has 16 residues. Germline CDR1 and CDR2: LNHDA and SQIVND (reference sequence). V lost 7 bases, J lost 0 bases, and 18 bases lay in between. In DNA form, the CDR3 reads TGTGCCAGTACCCAAAAAGGGGATACTTACCAAGAGACCCAGTACTTC. Translated: CASTQKGDTYQETQYF.

A few counts support this clone. This chain links TRBV6-5 with TRBJ1-2; TRBD1 agrees at 7 bases. CDR1 and CDR2 from the germline V gene are MNHEY and SVGAGI. The CDR3 is 15 residues long. V lost 6 bases to trimming and J lost 5 bases; unmatched junction nucleotides: 12. The CDR3 DNA sequence: TGTGCCAGCAGCCCTTACGGACAGGATGCATATGGCTACACCTTC. Its translation is CASSPYGQDAYGYTF.

The CDR3 DNA is TGTGCCAGCAGCCAATCCAACTATGGCTACACCTTC. This encodes CASSQSNYGYTF. This chain links TRBV7-2 with TRBJ1-2, with D unresolved. CDR1 is SGHTA and CDR2 is FQGNSA in the germline V gene. The CDR3 contains 12 residues. V was pared by 5 bases and J by 2 bases, with 6 bases between.

This clone was counted between two and nine times. V gene TRBV7-2 combines with J gene TRBJ2-1; D is ambiguous. This CDR3 comprises 11 residues. V dropped 8 bases and J dropped 1 base, with 3 bases sitting between them. Germline CDR1 reads SGHTA; CDR2 reads FQGNSA. The CDR3 is CASLSYNEQFF. The CDR3 nucleotides read TGTGCCAGCTTATCCTACAATGAGCAGTTCTTC. Full variable domain (remainder filled in from reference TRBV7-2 and TRBJ2-1): GAGVSQSPSNKVTEKGKDVELRCDPISGHTALYWYRQSLGQGLEFLIYFQGNSAPDKSGLPSDRFSAERTGGSVSTLTIQRTQQEDSAVYLCASLSYNEQFFGPGTRLTVL.

The chain has TRBV4-3 and TRBJ2-7; 8 bases map to TRBD1. Germline CDR1 and CDR2: LGHNA and YSLEER. CDR3 length: 14 residues. J lost 4 bases, V lost 3 bases, and 5 bases had no gene match. The CDR3 DNA sequence: TGCGCCAGCAGCCAGATCGACAGGGGATACGAGCAGTACTTC. Amino acids: CASSQIDRGYEQYF.